Described below is a single TCR beta chain sequence and its context. The data derive from a study of control samples from healthy donors and cancer patients. Germline V CDR1 and CDR2: LGHNA, YSLEER. Trimming removed 4 bases at V and 4 bases at J, with 14 bases between. The CDR3 runs to 15 residues. Some clones are missing from TCRdb's copy, which holds only in-frame ones; the method was immunoSEQ multiplex PCR. The top ten hold around 0.91% of the sample, which has 45,000 to 70,000 clones, 80% to 95% seen once. This chain links TRBV4-3 with TRBJ1-3; D gene unclear. Sequenced sample: PBMCs. The sequence was collected from a man aged 30 to 39 with colorectal cancer. CDR3 DNA sequence: TGCGCCAGCAGCCCCCAAGTGGGTGAAGGAAACACCATATATTTT. Its translation is CASSPQVGEGNTIYF.